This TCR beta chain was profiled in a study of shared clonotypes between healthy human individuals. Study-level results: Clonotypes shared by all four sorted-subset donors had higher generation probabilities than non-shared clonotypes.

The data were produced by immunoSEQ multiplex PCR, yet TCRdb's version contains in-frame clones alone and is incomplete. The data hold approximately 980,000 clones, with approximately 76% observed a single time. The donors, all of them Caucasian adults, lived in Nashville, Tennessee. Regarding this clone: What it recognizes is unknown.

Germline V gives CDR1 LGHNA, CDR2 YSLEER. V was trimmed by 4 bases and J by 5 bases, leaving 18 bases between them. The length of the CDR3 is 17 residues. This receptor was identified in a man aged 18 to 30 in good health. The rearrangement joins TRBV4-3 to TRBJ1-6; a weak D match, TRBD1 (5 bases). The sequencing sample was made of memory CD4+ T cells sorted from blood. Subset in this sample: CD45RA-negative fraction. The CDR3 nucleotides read TGCGCCAGCAGCCCAAGACGGGGACCCACCGATAATTCACCCCTCCACTTT. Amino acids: CASSPRRGPTDNSPLHF.